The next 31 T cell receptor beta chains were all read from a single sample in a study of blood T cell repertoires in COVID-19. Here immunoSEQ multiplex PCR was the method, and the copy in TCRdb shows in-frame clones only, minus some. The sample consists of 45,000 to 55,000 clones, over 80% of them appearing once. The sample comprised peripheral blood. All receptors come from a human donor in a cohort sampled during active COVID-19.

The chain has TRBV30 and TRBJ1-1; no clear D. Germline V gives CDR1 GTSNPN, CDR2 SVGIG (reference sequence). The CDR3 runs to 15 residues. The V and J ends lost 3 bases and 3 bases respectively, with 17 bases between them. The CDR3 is CAWRSASYSYTEAFF. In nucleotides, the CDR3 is TGTGCCTGGAGGTCAGCAAGTTACAGTTACACTGAAGCTTTCTTT.

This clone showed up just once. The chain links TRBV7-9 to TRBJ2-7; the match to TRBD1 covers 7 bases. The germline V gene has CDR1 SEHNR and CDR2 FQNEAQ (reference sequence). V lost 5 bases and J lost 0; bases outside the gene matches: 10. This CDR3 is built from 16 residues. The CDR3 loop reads CASSKNWDRSSYEQYF. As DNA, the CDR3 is TGTGCCAGCAGCAAAAACTGGGACAGAAGCTCCTACGAGCAGTACTTC.

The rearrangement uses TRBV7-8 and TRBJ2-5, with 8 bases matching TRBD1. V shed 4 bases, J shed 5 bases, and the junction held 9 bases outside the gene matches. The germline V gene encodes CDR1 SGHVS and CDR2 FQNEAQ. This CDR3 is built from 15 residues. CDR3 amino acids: CASSSGQGLRETQYF. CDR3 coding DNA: TGTGCCAGCAGCTCCGGACAGGGCCTTAGGGAGACCCAGTACTTC.

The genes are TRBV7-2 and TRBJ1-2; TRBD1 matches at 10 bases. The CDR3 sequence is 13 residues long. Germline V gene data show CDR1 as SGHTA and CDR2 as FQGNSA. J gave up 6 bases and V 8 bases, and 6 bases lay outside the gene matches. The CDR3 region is CASGPGQGNGYTF. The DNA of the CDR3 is TGTGCCAGCGGGCCGGGACAGGGGAATGGCTACACCTTC.

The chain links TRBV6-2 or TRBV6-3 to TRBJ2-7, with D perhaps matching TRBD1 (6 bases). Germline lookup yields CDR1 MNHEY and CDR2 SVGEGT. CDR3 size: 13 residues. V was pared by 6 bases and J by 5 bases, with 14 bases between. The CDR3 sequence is CASSDRDTHEQYF. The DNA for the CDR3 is TGTGCCAGCAGCGACCGGGACACCCACGAGCAGTACTTC.

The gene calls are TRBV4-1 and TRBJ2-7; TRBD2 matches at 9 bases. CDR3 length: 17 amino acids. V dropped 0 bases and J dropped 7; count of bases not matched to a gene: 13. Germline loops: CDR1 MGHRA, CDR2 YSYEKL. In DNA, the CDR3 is TGCGCCAGCAGCCAAGACCCCCCTAGCGGGGCCTCGGAGGAGCAGTACTTC. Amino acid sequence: CASSQDPPSGASEEQYF.

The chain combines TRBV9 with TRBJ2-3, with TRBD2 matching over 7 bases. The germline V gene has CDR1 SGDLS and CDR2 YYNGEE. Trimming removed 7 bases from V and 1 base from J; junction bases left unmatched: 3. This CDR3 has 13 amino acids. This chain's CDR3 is CASAAGGTDTQYF. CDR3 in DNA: TGTGCCAGCGCGGCGGGGGGCACAGATACGCAGTATTTT.

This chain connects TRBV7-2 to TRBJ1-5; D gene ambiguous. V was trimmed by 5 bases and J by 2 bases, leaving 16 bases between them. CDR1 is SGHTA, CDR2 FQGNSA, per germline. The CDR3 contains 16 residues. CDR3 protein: CASSPGAGEGNQPQHF. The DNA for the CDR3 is TGTGCCAGCAGCCCAGGCGCGGGAGAGGGCAATCAGCCCCAGCATTTT.

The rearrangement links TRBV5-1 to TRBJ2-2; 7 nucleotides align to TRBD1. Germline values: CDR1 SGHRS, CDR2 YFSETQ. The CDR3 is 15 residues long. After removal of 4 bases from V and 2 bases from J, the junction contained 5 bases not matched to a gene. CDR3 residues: CASSPGQLNTGELFF. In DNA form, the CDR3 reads TGCGCCAGCAGCCCGGGACAGCTAAACACCGGGGAGCTGTTTTTT.

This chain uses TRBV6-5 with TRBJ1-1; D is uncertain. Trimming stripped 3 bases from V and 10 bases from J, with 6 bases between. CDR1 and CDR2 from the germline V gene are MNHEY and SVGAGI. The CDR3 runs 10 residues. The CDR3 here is CASSYRGAFF. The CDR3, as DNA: TGTGCCAGCAGTTATCGCGGAGCTTTCTTT.

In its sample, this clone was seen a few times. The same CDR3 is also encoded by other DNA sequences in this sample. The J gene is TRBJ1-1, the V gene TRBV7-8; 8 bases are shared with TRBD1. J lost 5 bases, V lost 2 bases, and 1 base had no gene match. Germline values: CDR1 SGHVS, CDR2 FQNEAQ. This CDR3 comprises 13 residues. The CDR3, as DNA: TGTGCCAGCAGCTTAACAGGGGGGACTGAAGCTTTCTTT. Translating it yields CASSLTGGTEAFF.

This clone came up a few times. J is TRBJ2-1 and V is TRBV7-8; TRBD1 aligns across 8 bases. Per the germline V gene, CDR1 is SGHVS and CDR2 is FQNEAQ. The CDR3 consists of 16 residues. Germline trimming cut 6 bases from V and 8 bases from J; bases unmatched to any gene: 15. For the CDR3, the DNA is TGTGCCAGCAGGTTACGTTCAGGACAGGGCAATGATGAGCAGTTCTTC. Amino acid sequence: CASRLRSGQGNDEQFF.

The CDR3 is CASTLVPTAGYNEQFF. CDR3 bases: TGTGCCAGCACCCTGGTCCCGACAGCGGGCTACAATGAGCAGTTCTTC. The J gene is TRBJ2-1, the V gene TRBV7-2; weak D call: TRBD2 (6 bases). This CDR3 spans 16 amino acids. V shed 7 bases and J shed 3 bases, with 19 bases lying between them. CDR1 is SGHTA and CDR2 is FQGNSA in the germline V gene.

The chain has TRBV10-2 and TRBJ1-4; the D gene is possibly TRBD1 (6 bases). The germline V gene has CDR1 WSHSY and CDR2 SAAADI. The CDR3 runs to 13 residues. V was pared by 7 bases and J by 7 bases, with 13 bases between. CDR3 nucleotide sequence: TGCGCCAGCAAGGGAACAGGGAGTGAAAAACTGTTTTTT. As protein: CASKGTGSEKLFF.

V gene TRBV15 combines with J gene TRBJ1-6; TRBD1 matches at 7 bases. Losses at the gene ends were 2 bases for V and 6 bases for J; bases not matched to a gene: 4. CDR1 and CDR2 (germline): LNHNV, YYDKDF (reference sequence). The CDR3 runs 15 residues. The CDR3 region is CATSRSKGANSPLHF. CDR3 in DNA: TGTGCCACCAGCAGATCGAAGGGGGCTAATTCACCCCTCCACTTT.

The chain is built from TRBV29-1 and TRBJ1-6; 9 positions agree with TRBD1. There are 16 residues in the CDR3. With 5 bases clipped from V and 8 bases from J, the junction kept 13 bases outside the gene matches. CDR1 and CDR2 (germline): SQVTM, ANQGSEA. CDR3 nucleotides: TGCAGCGTTCGGGACAGGGCGGTTATGCGGGATTCACCCCTCCACTTT. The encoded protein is CSVRDRAVMRDSPLHF.

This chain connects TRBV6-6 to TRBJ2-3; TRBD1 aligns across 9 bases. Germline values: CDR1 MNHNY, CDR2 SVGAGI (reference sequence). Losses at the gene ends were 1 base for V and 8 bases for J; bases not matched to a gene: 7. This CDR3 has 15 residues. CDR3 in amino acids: CASSYLGTGIGTQYF. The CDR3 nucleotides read TGTGCCAGCAGTTACTTGGGGACAGGGATCGGTACGCAGTATTTT.

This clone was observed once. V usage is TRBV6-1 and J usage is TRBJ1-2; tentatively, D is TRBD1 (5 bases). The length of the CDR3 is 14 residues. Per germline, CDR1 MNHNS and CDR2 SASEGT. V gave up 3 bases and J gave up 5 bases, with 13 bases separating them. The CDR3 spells CASSDQGLGYGYTF. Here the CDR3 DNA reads TGTGCCAGCAGTGATCAGGGTCTCGGGTATGGCTACACCTTC.

The CDR3 region is CASSLDATSGGISSYEQYF. DNA for the CDR3: TGTGCCAGCAGCTTAGACGCGACTAGCGGGGGGATCAGCTCCTACGAGCAGTACTTC. The chain uses TRBV11-2 and TRBJ2-7; TRBD2 aligns across 13 bases. Germline CDR1 is SGHAT and CDR2 is FQNNGV. The length of the CDR3 is 19 residues. With 0 bases clipped from V and 0 bases from J, the junction kept 8 bases outside the gene matches.

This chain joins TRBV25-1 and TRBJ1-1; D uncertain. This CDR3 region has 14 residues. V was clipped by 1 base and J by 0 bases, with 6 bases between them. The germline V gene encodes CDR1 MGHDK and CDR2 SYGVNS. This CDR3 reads CASSESLMNTEAFF. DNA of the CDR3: TGTGCCAGCAGTGAATCACTTATGAACACTGAAGCTTTCTTT. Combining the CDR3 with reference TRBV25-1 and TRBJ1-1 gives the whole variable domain EADIYQTPRYLVIGTGKKITLECSQTMGHDKMYWYQQDPGMELHLIHYSYGVNSTEKGDLSSESTVSRIRTEHFPLTLESARPSHTSQYLCASSESLMNTEAFFGQGTRLTVV.

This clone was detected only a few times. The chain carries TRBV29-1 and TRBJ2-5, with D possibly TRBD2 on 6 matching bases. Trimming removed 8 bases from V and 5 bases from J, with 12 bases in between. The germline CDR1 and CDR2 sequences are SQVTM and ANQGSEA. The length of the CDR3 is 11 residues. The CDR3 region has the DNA TGCAGCATCGGGAGTTCGGAGACCCAGTACTTC. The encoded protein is CSIGSSETQYF. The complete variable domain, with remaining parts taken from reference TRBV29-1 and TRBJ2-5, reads SAVISQKPSRDICQRGTSLTIQCQVDSQVTMMFWYRQQPGQSLTLIATANQGSEATYESGFVIDKFPISRPNLTFSTLTVSNMSPEDSSIYLCSIGSSETQYFGPGTRLLVL.

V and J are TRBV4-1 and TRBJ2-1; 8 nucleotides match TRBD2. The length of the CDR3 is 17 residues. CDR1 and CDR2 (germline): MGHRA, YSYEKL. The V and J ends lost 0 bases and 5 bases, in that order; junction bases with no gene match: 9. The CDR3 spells CASSQESGGLGNNEQFF. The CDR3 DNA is TGCGCCAGCAGCCAAGAAAGCGGGGGTTTAGGGAACAATGAGCAGTTCTTC.

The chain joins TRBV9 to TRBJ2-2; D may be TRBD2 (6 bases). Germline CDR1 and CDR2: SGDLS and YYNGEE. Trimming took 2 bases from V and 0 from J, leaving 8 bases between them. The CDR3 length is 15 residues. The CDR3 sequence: CASSVRGANTGELFF. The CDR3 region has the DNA TGTGCCAGCAGCGTGCGGGGCGCGAACACCGGGGAGCTGTTTTTT.

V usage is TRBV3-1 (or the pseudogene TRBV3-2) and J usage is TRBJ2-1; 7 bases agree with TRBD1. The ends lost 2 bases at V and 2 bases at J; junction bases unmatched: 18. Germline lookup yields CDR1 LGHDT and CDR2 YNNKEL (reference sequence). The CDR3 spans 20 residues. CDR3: CASSQIYTGQYNPAYNEQFF. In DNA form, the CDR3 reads TGTGCCAGCAGCCAAATTTATACGGGACAGTACAACCCGGCCTACAATGAGCAGTTCTTC.

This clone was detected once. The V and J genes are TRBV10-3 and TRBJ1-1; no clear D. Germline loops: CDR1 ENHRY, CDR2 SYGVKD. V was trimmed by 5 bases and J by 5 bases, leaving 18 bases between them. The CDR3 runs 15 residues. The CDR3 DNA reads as TGTGCCATCAGTTTTGAACAAGGGAGAGGGACTGAAGCTTTCTTT. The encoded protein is CAISFEQGRGTEAFF.

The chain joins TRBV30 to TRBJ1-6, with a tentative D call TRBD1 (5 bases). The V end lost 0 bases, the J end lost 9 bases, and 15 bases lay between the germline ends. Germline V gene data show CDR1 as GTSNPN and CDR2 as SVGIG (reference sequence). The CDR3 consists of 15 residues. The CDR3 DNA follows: TGTGCCTGGAGTGTTAAGGGGCGCGTCGGTTCACCCCTCCACTTT. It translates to CAWSVKGRVGSPLHF.

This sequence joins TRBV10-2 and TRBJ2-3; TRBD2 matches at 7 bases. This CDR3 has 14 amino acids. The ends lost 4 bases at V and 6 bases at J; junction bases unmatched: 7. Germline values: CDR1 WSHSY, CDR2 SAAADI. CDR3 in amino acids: CASSAAGVRDTQYF. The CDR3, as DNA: TGCGCCAGCAGTGCGGCGGGGGTTAGGGATACGCAGTATTTT.

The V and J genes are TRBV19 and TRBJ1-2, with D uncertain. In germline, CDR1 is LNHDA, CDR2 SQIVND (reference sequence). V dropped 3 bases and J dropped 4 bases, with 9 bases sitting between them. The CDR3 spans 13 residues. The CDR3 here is CASSMGSFYGYTF. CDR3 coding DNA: TGTGCCAGTAGTATGGGCAGCTTCTATGGCTACACCTTC.

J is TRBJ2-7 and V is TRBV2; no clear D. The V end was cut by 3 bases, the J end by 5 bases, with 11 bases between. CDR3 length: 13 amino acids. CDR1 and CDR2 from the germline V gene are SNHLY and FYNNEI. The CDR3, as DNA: TGTGCCAGCAGTGAGGTCAGGTATAACGAGCAGTACTTC. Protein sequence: CASSEVRYNEQYF.

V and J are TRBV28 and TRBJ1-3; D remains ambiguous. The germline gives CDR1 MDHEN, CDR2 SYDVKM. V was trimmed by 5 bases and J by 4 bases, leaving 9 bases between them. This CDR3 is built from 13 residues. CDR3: CASSVTPGNTIYF. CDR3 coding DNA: TGTGCCAGCAGTGTGACACCCGGAAACACCATATATTTT.

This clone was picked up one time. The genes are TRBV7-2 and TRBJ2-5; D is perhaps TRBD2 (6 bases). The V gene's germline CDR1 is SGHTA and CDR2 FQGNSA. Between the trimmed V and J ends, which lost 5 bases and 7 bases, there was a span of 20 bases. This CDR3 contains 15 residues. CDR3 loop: CASSHPREIVWTQYF. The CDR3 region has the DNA TGTGCCAGCAGCCATCCTCGGGAGATCGTTTGGACCCAGTACTTC.